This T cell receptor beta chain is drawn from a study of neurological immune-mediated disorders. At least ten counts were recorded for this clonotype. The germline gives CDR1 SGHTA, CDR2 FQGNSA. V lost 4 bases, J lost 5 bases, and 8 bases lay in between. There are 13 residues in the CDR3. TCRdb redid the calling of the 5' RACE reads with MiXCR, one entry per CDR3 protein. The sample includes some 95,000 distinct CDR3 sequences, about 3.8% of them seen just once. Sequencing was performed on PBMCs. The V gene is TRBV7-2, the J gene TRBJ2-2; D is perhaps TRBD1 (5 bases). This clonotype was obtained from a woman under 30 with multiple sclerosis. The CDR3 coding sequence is TGTGCCAGCAGCTCCGGACAAACCGGGGAGCTGTTTTTT. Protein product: CASSSGQTGELFF.